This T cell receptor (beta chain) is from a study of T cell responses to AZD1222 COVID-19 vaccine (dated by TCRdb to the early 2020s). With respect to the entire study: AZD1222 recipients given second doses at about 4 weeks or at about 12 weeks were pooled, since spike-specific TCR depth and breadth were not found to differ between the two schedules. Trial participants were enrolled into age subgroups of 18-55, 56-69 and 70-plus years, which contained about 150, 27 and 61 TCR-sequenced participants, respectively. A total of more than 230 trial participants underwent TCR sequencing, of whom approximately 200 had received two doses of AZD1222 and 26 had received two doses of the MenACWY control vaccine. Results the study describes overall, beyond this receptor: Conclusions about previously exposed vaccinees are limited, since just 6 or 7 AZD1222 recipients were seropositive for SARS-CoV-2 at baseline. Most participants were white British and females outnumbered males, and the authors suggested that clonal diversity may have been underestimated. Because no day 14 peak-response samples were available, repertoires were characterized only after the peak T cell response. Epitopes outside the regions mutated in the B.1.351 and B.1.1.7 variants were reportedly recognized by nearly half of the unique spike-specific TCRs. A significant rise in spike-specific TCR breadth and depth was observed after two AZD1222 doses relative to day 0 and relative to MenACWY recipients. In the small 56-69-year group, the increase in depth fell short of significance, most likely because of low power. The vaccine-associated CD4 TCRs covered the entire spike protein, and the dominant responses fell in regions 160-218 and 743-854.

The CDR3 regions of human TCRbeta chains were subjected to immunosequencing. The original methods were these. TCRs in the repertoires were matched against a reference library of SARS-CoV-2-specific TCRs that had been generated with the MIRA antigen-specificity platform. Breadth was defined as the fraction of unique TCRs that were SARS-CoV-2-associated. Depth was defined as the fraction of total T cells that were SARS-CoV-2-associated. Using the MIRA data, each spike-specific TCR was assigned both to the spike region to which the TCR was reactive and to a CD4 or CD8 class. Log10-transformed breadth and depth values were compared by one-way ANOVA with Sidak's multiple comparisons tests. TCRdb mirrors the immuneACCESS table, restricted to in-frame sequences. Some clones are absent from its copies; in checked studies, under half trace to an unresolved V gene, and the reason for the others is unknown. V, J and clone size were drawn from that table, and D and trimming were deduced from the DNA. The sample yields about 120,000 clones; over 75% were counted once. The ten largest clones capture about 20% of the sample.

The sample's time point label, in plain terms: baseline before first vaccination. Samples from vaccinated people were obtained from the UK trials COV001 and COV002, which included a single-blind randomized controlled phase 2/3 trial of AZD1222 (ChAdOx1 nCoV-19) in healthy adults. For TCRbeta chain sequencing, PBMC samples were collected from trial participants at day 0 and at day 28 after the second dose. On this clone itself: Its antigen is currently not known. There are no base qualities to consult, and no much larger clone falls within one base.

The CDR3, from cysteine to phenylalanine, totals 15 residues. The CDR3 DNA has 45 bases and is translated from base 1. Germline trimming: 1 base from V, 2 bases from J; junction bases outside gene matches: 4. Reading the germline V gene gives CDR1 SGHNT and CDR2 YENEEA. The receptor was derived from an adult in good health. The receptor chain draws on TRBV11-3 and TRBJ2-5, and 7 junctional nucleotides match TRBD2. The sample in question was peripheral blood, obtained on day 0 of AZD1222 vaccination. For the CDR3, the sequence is CASSLGGTTQETQYF. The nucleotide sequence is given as TGTGCCAGCAGCTTAGGAGGGACTACACAAGAGACCCAGTACTTC.